A single sample is the source of the 3 T cell receptor beta chains below, sequenced in a study of T cell changes during pregnancy in multiple sclerosis. TCRdb's copy holds only in-frame clones and misses some; the assay was immunoSEQ multiplex PCR. This sample has 45,000 to 70,000 clones, with 80% to 95% found just once. Here the sequenced sample was CD4+ T cells from peripheral blood mononuclear cells, taken after pregnancy. Receptor source: a female donor in good health, enrolled as a control in a pregnancy study.

The chain combines TRBV29-1 with TRBJ2-7; a possible D gene is TRBD1 (6 bases). The CDR3 sequence is 15 residues long. V shed 4 bases and J shed 0 bases, with 16 bases lying between them. Germline CDR1 is SQVTM and CDR2 is ANQGSEA. In DNA form, the CDR3 reads TGCAGCGTTGTCCCCGGACAGTGGAGCTCCTACGAGCAGTACTTC. Translating it yields CSVVPGQWSSYEQYF.

The V call is TRBV28, the J call TRBJ2-7, with D possibly matching TRBD2 (6 bases). The germline V gene encodes CDR1 MDHEN and CDR2 SYDVKM. V was trimmed by 7 bases and J by 4 bases, leaving 17 bases between them. This CDR3 is 14 amino acids long. CDR3 in DNA: TGTGCCAGCATACGGTCGGGACTGGTGTACGAGCAGTACTTC. Its translation: CASIRSGLVYEQYF.

This clone was seen once. The chain recombines TRBV28 with TRBJ2-7, with 8 bases aligning to TRBD1. J lost 4 bases, V lost 6 bases, and 2 bases had no gene match. The CDR3 consists of 12 residues. Germline V gives CDR1 MDHEN, CDR2 SYDVKM. The CDR3 loop reads CASRTGDYEQYF. The CDR3 DNA reads as TGTGCCAGCAGGACAGGGGATTACGAGCAGTACTTC.